This T cell receptor (beta chain) was obtained from a study of blood T cell repertoires in COVID-19. Study-level background: Some COVID-19 samples were acute and others convalescent; all came from the United States, Italy and Spain.

Enrolment of Seattle patients took place during active infection, and they were followed longitudinally. In the source study's methods: Estimates of nucleated cell counts were drawn from the amplification of reference gene primers. Measured with immunoSEQ multiplex PCR; TCRdb has only the in-frame clones, and not every one. V, J and clone size are those of that table, while D and trimming were read from the DNA. This table holds about 220,000 clones, about 81% found once. The clonotype was recovered from a woman aged 70-85 years with COVID-19, enrolled during active disease. Material: peripheral blood.

Here the CDR3 reads CASSLGRGGYGYTF. CDR3 in DNA: TGTGCCAGCAGCTTGGGAAGGGGTGGCTATGGCTACACCTTC. The chain couples TRBV5-4 to TRBJ1-2, with D maybe TRBD1 (5 bases). Germline V CDR1 and CDR2: SGHNT, YYREEE (reference sequence). V gave up 0 bases and J gave up 4 bases, with 10 bases separating them. This CDR3 spans 14 amino acids.